The T cell receptor (beta chain) described here comes from a study of blood T cell repertoires in COVID-19. For the study at large: The United States, Italy and Spain were the sources of the acute and convalescent COVID-19 samples. Nucleic acid was either cDNA or gDNA, and it came from T cells, B-cell-depleted T cells, or PBMCs.

V gave up 5 bases and J gave up 8 bases; unmatched junction bases: 7. This CDR3 region has 13 residues. From germline, CDR1 is MNHEY and CDR2 SVGEGT. Method: immunoSEQ multiplex PCR; TCRdb's copy keeps in-frame clones and lacks some. The data hold 150,000 to 200,000 clones, with about 87% observed a single time. The clonotype comes from a woman between 45 and 65 years old with acute or convalescent COVID-19. The sequenced sample consisted of peripheral blood. The rearrangement links TRBV6-2 or TRBV6-3 to TRBJ1-2, with 8 bases that match TRBD1. CDR3 region: CASSARGLRGYTF. The CDR3 DNA follows: TGTGCCAGCAGTGCCAGGGGGCTCAGGGGCTACACCTTC.